This passage covers 12 T cell receptor beta chains from one sample sequenced in a study of T-cell memory formation after mild COVID-19. MiXCR, run by TCRdb on the 5' RACE reads, gives a single entry per CDR3 protein. The data contain some 110,000 distinct CDR3 sequences, 12% of them singletons. Sequenced input: PBMCs or a T cell subset sorted from them (not recorded which). Every receptor here comes from an adult woman who had mild COVID-19 (a few samples of this study predate the infection). Cell type and time point are not known.

This clonotype was seen a handful of times. The chain couples TRBV7-9 to TRBJ2-1; perhaps TRBD2 as D (7 bases). CDR1 is SEHNR, CDR2 FQNEAQ, per germline (reference sequence). The CDR3 length is 18 residues. Trimming stripped 5 bases from V and 8 bases from J, with 28 bases between. The CDR3 DNA follows: TGTGCCAGCAGCCTACCACTTTTGGGAGGGAGTGAGGGGGATGAGCAGTTCTTC. This translates into CASSLPLLGGSEGDEQFF.

The CDR3 DNA is TGTGCCAGCAGTGACAGGGGAGCCAAAAACATTCAGTACTTC. This encodes CASSDRGAKNIQYF. V is TRBV5-4 and J is TRBJ2-4, with TRBD1 matching over 8 bases. Germline loops: CDR1 SGHNT, CDR2 YYREEE (reference sequence). With 5 bases clipped from V and 0 bases from J, the junction kept 1 base outside the gene matches. The CDR3 is 14 residues long.

This rearrangement joins TRBV19 to TRBJ1-1; TRBD1 agrees at 7 bases. J lost 8 bases, V lost 2 bases, and 5 bases had no gene match. Germline V gives CDR1 LNHDA, CDR2 SQIVND (reference sequence). CDR3 size: 13 residues. CDR3 amino acids: CASSIFATGEAFF. The CDR3 DNA reads as TGTGCCAGTAGTATATTTGCGACAGGGGAAGCTTTCTTT. The variable domain in full, completed from reference TRBV19 and TRBJ1-1, reads DGGITQSPKYLFRKEGQNVTLSCEQNLNHDAMYWYRQDPGQGLRLIYYSQIVNDFQKGDIAEGYSVSREKKESFPLTVTSAQKNPTAFYLCASSIFATGEAFFGQGTRLTVV.

This clonotype was recorded many times. The chain couples TRBV29-1 to TRBJ2-1; D could derive from TRBD1 or TRBD2 (5 bases each). V dropped 7 bases and J dropped 13 bases, with 11 bases sitting between them. The CDR3 covers 9 residues. Looked up from germline, CDR1 is SQVTM and CDR2 is ANQGSEA. CDR3 nucleotides: TGCAGCGACCAGGGAGATCAGTTCTTC. Translating it yields CSDQGDQFF.

This sequence joins TRBV24-1 and TRBJ2-1; no clear D gene. CDR1 KGHDR and CDR2 SFDVKD come from the germline V gene. The CDR3 sequence is 14 residues long. The V gene lost 9 bases and the J gene lost 4 bases, with 15 bases spanning the gap. In DNA, the CDR3 is TGTGCCACCTCTGCTGGGCAAGGTTACAATGAGCAGTTCTTC. Encoded protein: CATSAGQGYNEQFF.

The V and J genes are TRBV6-5 and TRBJ1-2, with D tentatively TRBD1 (5 bases). The germline V gene encodes CDR1 MNHEY and CDR2 SVGAGI. Deletions cut 7 bases from V and 0 bases from J, with 15 bases between. The CDR3 extends over 15 amino acids. For the CDR3, the DNA is TGTGCCAGCAAGACAGACATATCAACTAACTATGGCTACACCTTC. It is translated as CASKTDISTNYGYTF.

This clonotype was counted a few times. The J gene is TRBJ1-1, the V gene TRBV2; D is unclear. Trimming removed 2 bases from V and 0 bases from J, with 10 bases in between. The CDR3 has 15 amino acids. From germline, CDR1 is SNHLY and CDR2 FYNNEI. The DNA of the CDR3 is TGTGCCAGCAGTGAATTTGGTTCGTTGAACACTGAAGCTTTCTTT. Amino acid sequence: CASSEFGSLNTEAFF.

The chain carries TRBV20-1 and TRBJ2-1, with D possibly matching TRBD2 (5 bases). The CDR3 spans 14 residues. The V gene's germline CDR1 is DFQATT and CDR2 SNEGSKA (reference sequence). Between the trimmed V and J ends, which lost 3 bases and 2 bases, there was a span of 11 bases. CDR3 DNA: TGCAGTGCTAGCGGGGTAGATCCCTACAATGAGCAGTTCTTC. Its translation: CSASGVDPYNEQFF.

Ten or more counts support this clonotype. V is TRBV20-1 and J is TRBJ2-1; D is undetermined. The V gene lost 0 bases and the J gene lost 6 bases, with 12 bases spanning the gap. Germline V gives CDR1 DFQATT, CDR2 SNEGSKA (reference sequence). This CDR3 is 14 amino acids long. CDR3 sequence reads: CSAREERVFNEQFF. The CDR3 nucleotides are TGCAGTGCTAGAGAAGAAAGGGTCTTCAATGAGCAGTTCTTC.

Ten or more counts support this clonotype. The CDR3 DNA sequence: TGCAGTGCTAGACCGACGAGGGACTACGAGCAGTACTTC. Its protein product is CSARPTRDYEQYF. The chain joins TRBV20-1 to TRBJ2-7, with a weak D call TRBD2 (5 bases). In germline, CDR1 is DFQATT, CDR2 SNEGSKA (reference sequence). The CDR3 length is 13 residues. V lost 2 bases to trimming and J lost 3 bases, with 11 bases between them.

The chain joins TRBV27 to TRBJ2-2; 8 nucleotides match TRBD2. Trimming at V came to 4 bases and at J to 7 bases, leaving 8 bases not matched to a gene. This CDR3 has 15 residues. CDR1 MNHEY and CDR2 SMNVEV come from the germline V gene (reference sequence). CDR3 region: CASSSGTRHVGELFF. As DNA, the CDR3 is TGTGCCAGCAGTTCCGGGACTAGACACGTCGGGGAGCTGTTTTTT.

This clonotype was seen a few times. The gene calls are TRBV12-3 or TRBV12-4 and TRBJ2-1; 11 positions agree with TRBD2. The CDR3 runs to 19 residues. J lost 8 bases, V lost 6 bases, and 21 bases had no gene match. The CDR3, as DNA: TGTGCCAGCAGGCCTACTATCGGGACTAGCGGTCCCTCGAGCTATGAGCAGTTCTTC. Its protein is CASRPTIGTSGPSSYEQFF.